Presented here are 6 T cell receptor beta chains from one specimen sequenced in a study of CD8+CD57+ T cells in acquired aplastic anemia. Before being chosen for sequencing, patients had shown CD8+CD57+ cell expansion by flow cytometry. Profiling that covered TCR beta VDJ and CDR3 relied on genomic DNA as its template. TCRdb re-called the reads through MiXCR, storing one row per CDR3 protein. This table has approximately 170,000 distinct CDR3 sequences, around half appearing once. The source material was sorted CD4+, CD8+, or CD8+CD57+ T cells (not recorded which) from PBMCs. Source of these receptors: a human donor with aplastic anemia.

This chain links TRBV29-1 with TRBJ2-3; D is unclear. Germline V gene data show CDR1 as SQVTM and CDR2 as ANQGSEA. V gave up 5 bases and J gave up 2 bases, with 2 bases separating them. CDR3 size: 10 residues. The CDR3 DNA reads TGCAGCGTTAACACAGATACGCAGTATTTT. It translates to CSVNTDTQYF.

This sequence joins TRBV29-1 and TRBJ1-1; D is possibly TRBD1 (5 bases). The germline CDR1 and CDR2 sequences are SQVTM and ANQGSEA. V was pared by 4 bases and J by 3 bases, with 30 bases between. There are 19 residues in the CDR3. The CDR3 is CSVGQFWTSGKGRDTEAFF. The DNA for the CDR3 is TGCAGCGTTGGGCAGTTCTGGACTAGCGGGAAGGGGAGGGACACTGAAGCTTTCTTT.

This clonotype has at least ten counts. This chain uses TRBV9 with TRBJ2-3; D possibly corresponds to TRBD1 (6 bases). The V gene's germline CDR1 is SGDLS and CDR2 YYNGEE. V was pared by 0 bases and J by 2 bases, with 10 bases between. The CDR3 contains 15 residues. CDR3 DNA sequence: TGTGCCAGCAGCGTAGGCCCAGGGGACACAGATACGCAGTATTTT. Translation gives CASSVGPGDTDTQYF.

This clonotype turned up a few times. This sequence joins TRBV10-2 and TRBJ1-2; the match to TRBD1 covers 12 bases. Germline V gives CDR1 WSHSY, CDR2 SAAADI. This CDR3 is 13 amino acids long. The V segment lost 6 bases and the J segment 8 bases; nucleotides outside the gene matches: 4. The CDR3 region has the DNA TGCGCCAGCAGGGGGACAGGGGGCGGAGGCTACACCTTC. Protein: CASRGTGGGGYTF.

This clonotype was counted many times. This chain joins TRBV20-1 and TRBJ2-1; TRBD2 matches 10 bases. V was clipped by 1 base and J by 3 bases; unmatched bases: 9. The CDR3 contains 17 residues. The germline CDR1 and CDR2 sequences are DFQATT and SNEGSKA (reference sequence). The CDR3 loop is CSARGLAGEGGYNEQFF. The DNA for the CDR3 is TGCAGTGCTAGAGGGCTAGCGGGAGAAGGGGGCTACAATGAGCAGTTCTTC.

Regarding this clonotype: A much larger clone lies a single base off, so this may be a read error. In this CDR3 the conserved last residue, phenylalanine or tryptophan, is missing, so a read error is likely. The rearrangement links TRBV4-2 to TRBJ2-1; TRBD2 aligns across 13 bases. Trimming at V came to 4 bases and at J to 0 bases, leaving 9 bases not matched to a gene. In germline, CDR1 is LGHNA, CDR2 YNFKEQ. The CDR3 length is 19 residues. The CDR3 spells CASSRRLAGGLSSYNEQFL. CDR3 sequence (DNA): TGTGCCAGCAGCCGACGACTAGCGGGGGGCCTGAGCTCCTACAATGAGCAGTTCCTC.